A single sample is the source of the 28 T cell receptor beta chains below, sequenced in a study of blood T cell repertoires in COVID-19. Sequenced by immunoSEQ multiplex PCR; TCRdb stores in-frame clones only, minus some. The sample shows 40,000 to 50,000 clones, 87% of them seen only once. The specimen was peripheral blood. These receptors all come from a human donor in a cohort sampled during active COVID-19.

This chain links TRBV2 with TRBJ2-7; 7 positions agree with TRBD1. This CDR3 is built from 15 residues. Germline assignment: CDR1 SNHLY and CDR2 FYNNEI. With V trimmed by 0 bases and J by 2 bases, 4 bases remained unmatched. The CDR3 coding sequence is TGTGCCAGCAGTGAAGCTTGGGACAGAGCCTACGAGCAGTACTTC. It codes for CASSEAWDRAYEQYF.

The chain joins TRBV27 to TRBJ2-6, with D perhaps matching TRBD1 (6 bases). Germline CDR1 reads MNHEY; CDR2 reads SMNVEV (reference sequence). This CDR3 region has 14 residues. Trimming removed 4 bases from V and 2 bases from J, with 6 bases in between. Here the CDR3 DNA reads TGTGCCAGCAGTTACAGGGCTGGGGCCAACGTCCTGACTTTC. As protein: CASSYRAGANVLTF.

About this clone itself: This sample includes further DNA sequences coding for the same CDR3. The chain couples TRBV7-9 to TRBJ2-7, with D unclear. Germline CDR1 and CDR2: SEHNR and FQNEAQ (reference sequence). Trimming took off 3 bases at V and 2 bases at J, with 5 bases between the two ends. The CDR3 has 12 residues. The CDR3 spells CASSFSPYEQYF. For the CDR3, the DNA is TGTGCCAGCAGCTTTAGTCCCTACGAGCAGTACTTC. The whole variable domain, remainder taken from reference TRBV7-9 and TRBJ2-7, is DTGVSQNPRHKITKRGQNVTFRCDPISEHNRLYWYRQTLGQGPEFLTYFQNEAQLEKSRLLSDRFSAERPKGSFSTLEIQRTEQGDSAMYLCASSFSPYEQYFGPGTRLTVT.

V usage is TRBV28 and J usage is TRBJ2-1; no definite D call. Trimming left V 1 base short and J 6 bases short, with 13 bases between. Germline CDR1 is MDHEN and CDR2 is SYDVKM. This CDR3 region has 15 residues. CDR3 region: CASSLSHALSNEQFF. For the CDR3, the DNA is TGTGCCAGCAGTTTATCCCACGCGTTGAGCAATGAGCAGTTCTTC. Looking up the rest from reference TRBV28 and TRBJ2-1 gives the full variable domain: DVKVTQSSRYLVKRTGEKVFLECVQDMDHENMFWYRQDPGLGLRLIYFSYDVKMKEKGDIPEGYSVSREKKERFSLILESASTNQTSMYLCASSLSHALSNEQFFGPGTRLTVL.

J is TRBJ2-7 and V is TRBV24-1; TRBD1 aligns across 8 bases. V lost 7 bases to trimming and J lost 0 bases; unmatched junction nucleotides: 1. This CDR3 spans 13 amino acids. Germline V gene sequence: CDR1 KGHDR, CDR2 SFDVKD. CDR3 DNA: TGTGCCACCAGGGACAGGGACTCCTACGAGCAGTACTTC. It specifies CATRDRDSYEQYF.

The rearrangement joins TRBV5-6 to TRBJ1-2, with D maybe TRBD1 (6 bases). Germline V gene sequence: CDR1 SGHDT, CDR2 YYEEEE. V shed 5 bases and J shed 2 bases, with 16 bases lying between them. There are 15 residues in the CDR3. CDR3 residues: CASSPGTKNNYGYTF. Written as DNA, the CDR3 is TGTGCCAGCAGTCCCGGGACAAAAAACAACTATGGCTACACCTTC.

This clone appeared once. The chain is built from TRBV29-1 and TRBJ2-7; 9 bases are a match to TRBD1. Unmatched junction bases numbered 9, after V lost 8 bases and J lost 4 bases. Germline-derived CDR1 and CDR2 are SQVTM and ANQGSEA. This CDR3 has 13 residues. The CDR3 coding sequence is TGCAGCACTAGGGACAGGGATACATACGAGCAGTACTTC. Translating gives CSTRDRDTYEQYF.

The chain uses TRBV9 and TRBJ2-7; D is perhaps TRBD2 (7 bases). The V gene's germline CDR1 is SGDLS and CDR2 YYNGEE. The CDR3 sequence is 13 residues long. The V end was cut by 0 bases, the J end by 10 bases, with 14 bases between. The CDR3 coding sequence is TGTGCCAGCAGCGTAGTGGAGGGGGGGGCCCAGTACTTC. This gives the protein CASSVVEGGAQYF.

This chain uses TRBV6-5 with TRBJ1-1; 7 bases align to TRBD1. The V gene's germline CDR1 is MNHEY and CDR2 SVGAGI. The junction had 1 base not matched to a gene; V was cut back by 5 bases and J by 1 base. The CDR3 consists of 13 residues. The CDR3, as DNA: TGTGCCAGCAGTCGGACAGGGAACACTGAAGCTTTCTTT. This codes for CASSRTGNTEAFF.

This rearrangement joins TRBV11-2 to TRBJ2-7; TRBD1 matches at 7 bases. The V gene's germline CDR1 is SGHAT and CDR2 FQNNGV. V was pared by 4 bases and J by 6 bases, with 9 bases of the junction left unmatched. The CDR3 sequence is 14 residues long. The CDR3 DNA follows: TGTGCCAGCAGCTCAGACAGGGTCTTCGGCGAGCAGTACTTC. This sequence encodes CASSSDRVFGEQYF.

This sequence joins TRBV5-1 and TRBJ1-2; 8 nucleotides match TRBD1. The V and J ends lost 4 bases and 4 bases, in that order; junction bases with no gene match: 12. Per germline, CDR1 SGHRS and CDR2 YFSETQ. This CDR3 spans 16 amino acids. DNA of the CDR3: TGCGCCAGCAGCCCTCAGGCGGACAGGGTATCCTATGGCTACACCTTC. Amino acids: CASSPQADRVSYGYTF.

V usage is TRBV18 and J usage is TRBJ2-3; TRBD2 agrees at 10 bases. The J segment lost 0 bases and the V segment lost 5 bases, leaving 11 bases of the junction unmatched. Germline CDR1 KGHSH, CDR2 LQKENI. There are 18 residues in the CDR3. The CDR3 coding sequence is TGTGCCAGCTCAGAACTAGCGGGGTTCTTAACTAGCACAGATACGCAGTATTTT. Protein: CASSELAGFLTSTDTQYF.

The V call is TRBV7-9, the J call TRBJ2-1; 9 bases match TRBD2. This CDR3 has 17 residues. From germline, CDR1 is SEHNR and CDR2 FQNEAQ (reference sequence). V trimming: 5 bases; J trimming: 8 bases; junction bases outside the gene matches: 16. The CDR3 sequence is CASSVVVTSGRQDEQFF. CDR3 DNA sequence: TGTGCCAGCAGCGTAGTGGTAACTAGCGGGCGGCAGGATGAGCAGTTCTTC.

V usage is TRBV29-1 and J usage is TRBJ2-7; a weak D match, TRBD1 (5 bases). The V and J ends lost 2 bases and 2 bases respectively, with 10 bases between them. CDR1 SQVTM and CDR2 ANQGSEA come from the germline V gene. The CDR3 has 13 amino acids. The CDR3 sequence: CSVELREPYEQYF. CDR3 sequence (DNA): TGCAGCGTTGAACTCAGGGAACCCTACGAGCAGTACTTC.

The chain employs TRBV19 and TRBJ1-2; no clear D gene. Trimming stripped 5 bases from V and 8 bases from J, with 12 bases between. The CDR3 consists of 12 residues. The germline V gene encodes CDR1 LNHDA and CDR2 SQIVND (reference sequence). The CDR3 protein is CASSSNREGYTF. The CDR3 coding sequence is TGTGCCAGTAGTTCAAACAGAGAAGGCTACACCTTC.

The chain links TRBV4-3 to TRBJ2-2; the match to TRBD2 covers 11 bases. V gave up 4 bases and J gave up 5 bases; unmatched junction bases: 9. Germline CDR1 reads LGHNA; CDR2 reads YSLEER. This CDR3 has 17 amino acids. In DNA, the CDR3 is TGCGCCAGCAGCCCGGTAGCCGTAGCGGGGGGGACCGGGGAGCTGTTTTTT. Translated: CASSPVAVAGGTGELFF.

V gene TRBV12-3 or TRBV12-4 combines with J gene TRBJ1-2; D ambiguous. The CDR3 loop spans 13 amino acids. V was clipped by 8 bases and J by 0 bases, with 10 bases between them. DNA for the CDR3: TGTGCCAGCTCAGGATATACTAACTATGGCTACACCTTC. Translation: CASSGYTNYGYTF.

This clone was recorded once. This chain links TRBV11-2 with TRBJ2-7; TRBD2 matches at 8 bases. The CDR3 is 13 amino acids. CDR1 SGHAT and CDR2 FQNNGV come from the germline V gene. V dropped 5 bases and J dropped 4; count of bases not matched to a gene: 4. The CDR3: CASSHGTRYEQYF. DNA for the CDR3: TGTGCCAGCAGCCACGGGACTAGGTACGAGCAGTACTTC.

The rearrangement links TRBV24-1 to TRBJ2-3, with 7 bases matching TRBD2. Looked up from germline, CDR1 is KGHDR and CDR2 is SFDVKD. Trimming removed 0 bases from V and 4 bases from J; junction bases left unmatched: 6. This CDR3 contains 16 residues. The CDR3 spells CATSDLGGSLSDTQYF. CDR3 sequence (DNA): TGTGCCACCAGTGATTTGGGCGGGAGTCTTTCAGATACGCAGTATTTT.

This chain connects TRBV28 to TRBJ1-3; no firm D call. Germline lookup yields CDR1 MDHEN and CDR2 SYDVKM. This CDR3 spans 16 amino acids. V lost 3 bases and J lost 4, with 16 bases in between. The CDR3 sequence is CASSFSVGTVGNTIYF. The DNA of the CDR3 is TGTGCCAGCAGTTTCTCGGTTGGAACAGTCGGAAACACCATATATTTT.

This clone has only one observation. The chain recombines TRBV7-6 with TRBJ2-1; 9 bases are a match to TRBD1. The germline gives CDR1 SGHVS, CDR2 FNYEAQ. There are 15 residues in the CDR3. J was trimmed by 7 bases and V by 5 bases; bases with no gene match: 9. CDR3: CASSQGGQGGNEQFF. CDR3 nucleotide sequence: TGTGCCAGCAGCCAAGGGGGACAGGGAGGGAATGAGCAGTTCTTC.

The chain links TRBV19 to TRBJ2-7, with TRBD2 as a possible D gene (7 bases). The ends were cut back, 5 bases at V and 3 bases at J, with 14 bases in the middle. Germline CDR1 and CDR2: LNHDA and SQIVND (reference sequence). This CDR3 is built from 14 residues. The CDR3 is CASSSGGQVYEQYF. CDR3 DNA: TGTGCCAGTAGTTCGGGGGGCCAAGTCTACGAGCAGTACTTC. Variable domain in full (rest from reference TRBV19 and TRBJ2-7): DGGITQSPKYLFRKEGQNVTLSCEQNLNHDAMYWYRQDPGQGLRLIYYSQIVNDFQKGDIAEGYSVSREKKESFPLTVTSAQKNPTAFYLCASSSGGQVYEQYFGPGTRLTVT.

The rearrangement uses TRBV6-2 or TRBV6-3 and TRBJ2-6; a weak D match, TRBD1 (5 bases). The V gene lost 4 bases and the J gene lost 0 bases, with 7 bases spanning the gap. This CDR3 is 15 amino acids long. CDR1 MNHEY and CDR2 SVGEGT come from the germline V gene. CDR3 amino acids: CASSSDSSGANVLTF. CDR3 DNA: TGTGCCAGCAGTTCCGACAGCTCTGGGGCCAACGTCCTGACTTTC.

This rearrangement joins TRBV19 to TRBJ1-2; D is ambiguous. Germline CDR1 is LNHDA and CDR2 is SQIVND (reference sequence). The V end lost 5 bases, the J end lost 4 bases, and 14 bases lay between the germline ends. This CDR3 has 14 residues. The CDR3 nucleotides are TGTGCCAGTAGTCCACTCTACCCCCTCTATGGCTACACCTTC. Protein: CASSPLYPLYGYTF.

The chain joins TRBV7-3 to TRBJ2-2; 7 bases fit TRBD1. CDR1 and CDR2 from the germline V gene are SGHTA and FQGTGA. V dropped 2 bases and J dropped 3; count of bases not matched to a gene: 6. The CDR3 contains 16 residues. The CDR3 sequence: CASSLYEGADTGELFF. The CDR3 DNA is TGTGCCAGCAGCTTATATGAGGGGGCGGACACCGGGGAGCTGTTTTTT. The complete variable domain, with remaining parts taken from reference TRBV7-3 and TRBJ2-2, reads GAGVSQTPSNKVTEKGKYVELRCDPISGHTALYWYRQSLGQGPEFLIYFQGTGAADDSGLPNDRFFAVRPEGSVSTLKIQRTERGDSAVYLCASSLYEGADTGELFFGEGSRLTVL.

The genes are TRBV19 and TRBJ1-3; D is unclear. This CDR3 region has 15 residues. V lost 2 bases, J lost 0 bases, and 8 bases lay in between. Germline assignment: CDR1 LNHDA and CDR2 SQIVND (reference sequence). The CDR3 region is CASSIYVSSGNTIYF. The CDR3 DNA follows: TGTGCCAGTAGTATATACGTCAGCTCTGGAAACACCATATATTTT.

The V and J genes are TRBV2 and TRBJ1-2, with a tentative D call TRBD1 (5 bases). Germline values: CDR1 SNHLY, CDR2 FYNNEI. The CDR3 covers 14 residues. V gave up 8 bases and J gave up 3 bases, with 16 bases separating them. CDR3 amino acids: CASRKGRGDYGYTF. In DNA form, the CDR3 reads TGTGCCAGCCGAAAGGGGCGGGGCGACTATGGCTACACCTTC.

This rearrangement joins TRBV10-1 to TRBJ2-7; no reliable D call. The CDR3 runs 10 residues. CDR1 WNHNN and CDR2 SYGVQD come from the germline V gene (reference sequence). The ends were cut back, 6 bases at V and 9 bases at J, with 9 bases in the middle. The DNA for the CDR3 is TGCGCCAGCAGCCCTAGAGTGCAGTACTTC. Translated, it gives CASSPRVQYF.